These 12 T cell receptor beta chains came from one sample sequenced in a study of blood T cells in healthy people across ages (dated by TCRdb to about 2015). The protocol used for the library was 5' RACE. The data were produced on an Illumina HiSeq 2500. A second PCR of about 6 to 12 cycles was run with a J-beta primer mix and a sample-barcoded 5' primer. TCRdb handled the public reads itself, with Q25 trimming in fastp and clone calling in MiXCR, and kept productive beta chains. Each entry merges the rows of one CDR3 protein and shows their most common DNA and genes. The sample table shows over 1.5 million distinct CDR3 sequences, and about 49% are seen once. Together, the top ten hold over 2% of the sample. The material sequenced was blood. All receptors derive from a woman aged 40 to 50 in good health.

This chain joins TRBV27 and TRBJ2-7, with D perhaps TRBD2 (7 bases). The length of the CDR3 is 15 residues. Germline lookup yields CDR1 MNHEY and CDR2 SMNVEV (reference sequence). V lost 5 bases, J lost 2 bases, and 16 bases lay in between. CDR3: CASSPGAGAPYEQYF. DNA of the CDR3: TGTGCCAGCAGTCCCGGTGCGGGGGCCCCCTACGAGCAGTACTTC.

This clonotype was detected only once. The chain links TRBV5-1 to TRBJ2-7; 8 bases align to TRBD2. The CDR3 is 15 amino acids. Per the germline V gene, CDR1 is SGHRS and CDR2 is YFSETQ. The V gene end was trimmed by 0 bases and the J gene end by 4 bases; junction bases not matched to a gene: 6. CDR3 region: CASSLEAGARYEQYF. The DNA of the CDR3 is TGCGCCAGCAGCTTGGAAGCGGGGGCTAGATACGAGCAGTACTTC.

This clonotype was observed a handful of times. The chain has TRBV5-1 and TRBJ2-5; either TRBD1 or TRBD2 may supply D (5 bases each). Judging by the DNA end, TRBJ2-7 fits better; the J call may be wrong. Germline loops: CDR1 SGHRS, CDR2 YFSETQ. This CDR3 comprises 15 residues. In DNA, the CDR3 is TGCGCCAGCAGCTACTCAAAAGGGGCTAGCAGCGAGCAGTACTTC. This codes for CASSYSKGASSEQYF.

The chain employs TRBV2 and TRBJ2-3, with a possible D match to TRBD1 (5 bases). The CDR3 consists of 17 residues. Germline V CDR1 and CDR2: SNHLY, FYNNEI. The V end lost 2 bases, the J end lost 1 base, and 16 bases lay between the germline ends. In nucleotides, the CDR3 is TGTGCCAGCAGTGAAAGGCCCGGAGAAGGGGGCACAGATACGCAGTATTTT. It translates to CASSERPGEGGTDTQYF.

V usage is TRBV5-1 and J usage is TRBJ1-1; no definite D call. Trimming took off 1 base at V and 6 bases at J, with 16 bases between the two ends. The CDR3 has 15 residues. Germline CDR1 reads SGHRS; CDR2 reads YFSETQ. The CDR3: CASSLMASTKSEAFF. The CDR3 bases are TGCGCCAGCAGCTTGATGGCAAGCACCAAGTCTGAAGCTTTCTTT.

This clonotype was seen more than once but under ten times. The J gene is TRBJ2-5, the V gene TRBV1; TRBD2 is taken as the D call from the table, unchecked against the DNA. TRBV1 is reported as a pseudogene. The CDR3 covers 17 residues. The DNA for the CDR3 is TGCACCAGCAGCCTAGCGCCACCGGAGGCATACCAAGAGACCCAGTACTTC. Its protein is CTSSLAPPEAYQETQYF.

Regarding this clonotype: A much bigger clone sits one base away, suggesting this may be a read error. The genes are TRBV20-1 and TRBJ2-5, with D tentatively TRBD2 (5 bases). The CDR3 contains 13 residues. Germline loops: CDR1 DFQATT, CDR2 SNEGSKA (reference sequence). The CDR3 DNA reads TGCAGTGCCCCAGCTAGCCCCCAAGGGACCCAGTACTTC. Translating it yields CSAPASPQGTQYF.

This clonotype was observed a handful of times. V is TRBV4-1 and J is TRBJ2-7; possibly TRBD1 for D (8 bases). CDR3 length: 16 amino acids. Trimming left V 4 bases short and J 6 bases short, with 22 bases between. Germline CDR1 MGHRA, CDR2 YSYEKL. The CDR3 region has the DNA TGCGCCAGCAGCCTCTCGTGGACAGGGAGGGCTGGCGAGCAGTACTTC. This encodes CASSLSWTGRAGEQYF.

This clonotype was seen repeatedly, ten times or more. The chain couples TRBV5-1 to TRBJ2-3, with a weak D call TRBD1 (6 bases). CDR1 is SGHRS, CDR2 YFSETQ, per germline. The CDR3 consists of 15 residues. V lost 0 bases, J lost 2 bases, and 10 bases lay in between. The CDR3 sequence: CASSLGPGATDTQYF. CDR3 DNA sequence: TGCGCCAGCAGCTTGGGCCCAGGGGCCACAGATACGCAGTATTTT.

This chain joins TRBV29-1 and TRBJ2-1; 8 bases are shared with TRBD2. Looked up from germline, CDR1 is SQVTM and CDR2 is ANQGSEA. V shed 6 bases, J shed 3 bases, and the junction held 10 bases outside the gene matches. This CDR3 spans 15 amino acids. The CDR3 is CSVHMTGGRYNEQFF. For the CDR3, the DNA is TGCAGCGTGCATATGACGGGGGGGCGCTACAATGAGCAGTTCTTC.

A single count supports this clonotype. The J gene is TRBJ2-7, the V gene TRBV5-6; TRBD1 is a possible D gene (6 bases). The better agreement between TRBJ2-5 and the DNA end casts doubt on the J call. Germline values: CDR1 SGHDT, CDR2 YYEEEE. This CDR3 comprises 15 residues. The CDR3 reads CASSQGHLYQETQYF. CDR3 DNA sequence: TGTGCCAGCAGCCAGGGACATCTGTACCAAGAGACCCAGTACTTC.

This clonotype was seen a few times. This chain joins TRBV12-3 or TRBV12-4 and TRBJ2-5; tentative D call: TRBD2 (5 bases). V lost 11 bases and J 2 bases, leaving 18 bases between the germline ends. The CDR3 length is 14 residues. In DNA, the CDR3 is TGTGCCCTTAAAGTCCCCCGGGGTCAAGAGACCCAGTACTTC. It translates to CALKVPRGQETQYF.